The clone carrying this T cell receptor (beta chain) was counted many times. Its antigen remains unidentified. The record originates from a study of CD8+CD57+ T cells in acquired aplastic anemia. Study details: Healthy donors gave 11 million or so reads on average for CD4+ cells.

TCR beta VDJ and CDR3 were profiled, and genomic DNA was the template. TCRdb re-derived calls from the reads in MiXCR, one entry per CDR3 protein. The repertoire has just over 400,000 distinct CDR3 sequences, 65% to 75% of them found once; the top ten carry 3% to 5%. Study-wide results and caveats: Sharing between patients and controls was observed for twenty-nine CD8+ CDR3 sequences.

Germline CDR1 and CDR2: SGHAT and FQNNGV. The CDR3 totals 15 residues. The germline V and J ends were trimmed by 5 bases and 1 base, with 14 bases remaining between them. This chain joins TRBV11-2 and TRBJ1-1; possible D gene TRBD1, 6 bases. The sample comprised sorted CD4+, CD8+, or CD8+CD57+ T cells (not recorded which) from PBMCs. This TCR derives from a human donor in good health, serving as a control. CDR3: CASSRSGARNTEAFF. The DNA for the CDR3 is TGTGCCAGCAGCCGCTCAGGGGCGCGGAACACTGAAGCTTTCTTT.